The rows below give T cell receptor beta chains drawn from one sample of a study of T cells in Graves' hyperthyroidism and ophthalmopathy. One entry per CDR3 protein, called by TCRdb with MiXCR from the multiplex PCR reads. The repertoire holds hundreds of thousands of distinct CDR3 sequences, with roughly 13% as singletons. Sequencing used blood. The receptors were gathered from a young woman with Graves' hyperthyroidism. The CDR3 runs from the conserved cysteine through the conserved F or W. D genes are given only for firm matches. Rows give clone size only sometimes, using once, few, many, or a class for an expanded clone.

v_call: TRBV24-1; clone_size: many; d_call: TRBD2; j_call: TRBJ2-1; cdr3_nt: TGTGCCACCAGTGACCCCACTAGCGGGAGTGTTGGTGAGCAGTTCTTC; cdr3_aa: CATSDPTSGSVGEQFF
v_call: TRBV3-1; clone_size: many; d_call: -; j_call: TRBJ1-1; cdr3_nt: TGTGCCAGCAGCCATACCACAGGGAACGCGTGGGCTTTCTTT; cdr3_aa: CASSHTTGNAWAFF
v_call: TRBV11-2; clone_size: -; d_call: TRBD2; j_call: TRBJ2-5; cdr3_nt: TGTGCCAGCAGCGCCGGGACTAGCGGGAAAGAGACCCAGTACTTC; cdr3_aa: CASSAGTSGKETQYF
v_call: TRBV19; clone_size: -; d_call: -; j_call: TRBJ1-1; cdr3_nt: TGTGCCAGTATCTCCTGGCGGGGTCTCACTGAAGCTTTCTTT; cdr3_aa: CASISWRGLTEAFF
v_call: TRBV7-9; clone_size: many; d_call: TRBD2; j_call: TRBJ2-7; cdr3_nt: TGTGCCAGCAGCCGCTTAGCGGGAGGGAGGGCCGTGCAGTACTTC; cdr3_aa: CASSRLAGGRAVQYF
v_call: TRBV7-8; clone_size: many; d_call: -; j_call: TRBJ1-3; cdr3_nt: TGTGCCAGCAGCTTAGTCGCAGGGCTTTCAGGAAACACCATATATTTT; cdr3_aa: CASSLVAGLSGNTIYF
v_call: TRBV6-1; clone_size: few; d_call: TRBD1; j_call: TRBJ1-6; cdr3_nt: TGTGCCAGCAGAGTAGGCCAGGGGGATTCACCCCTCCACTTT; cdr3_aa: CASRVGQGDSPLHF
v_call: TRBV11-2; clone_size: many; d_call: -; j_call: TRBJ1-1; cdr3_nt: TGTGCCAGCAGCCCGGGAGTAGACACTGAAGCTTTCTTT; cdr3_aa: CASSPGVDTEAFF
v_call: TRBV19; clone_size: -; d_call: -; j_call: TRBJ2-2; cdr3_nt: TGTGCCAGTAGAGGAGGGGAAGACACCGGGGAGCTGTTTTTT; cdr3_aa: CASRGGEDTGELFF
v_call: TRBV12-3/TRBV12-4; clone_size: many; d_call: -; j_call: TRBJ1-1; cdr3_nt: TGTGCCAGCAGTTCTAACAGGGTTGGCGATACTGAAGCTTTCTTT; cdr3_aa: CASSSNRVGDTEAFF
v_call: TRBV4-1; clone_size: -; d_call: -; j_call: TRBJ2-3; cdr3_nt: TGCGCCAGCAGCCCCTGGAGCACAGATACGCAGTATTTT; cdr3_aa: CASSPWSTDTQYF
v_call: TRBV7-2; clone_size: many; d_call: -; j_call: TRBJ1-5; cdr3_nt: TGTGCCAGCAGCTTAGGCCAACTCAATCAGCCCCAGCATTTT; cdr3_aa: CASSLGQLNQPQHF
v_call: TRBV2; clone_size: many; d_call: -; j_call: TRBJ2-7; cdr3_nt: TGTGCCAGCAGTGAAGGGGACAACCACTACGAGCAGTACTTC; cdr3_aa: CASSEGDNHYEQYF
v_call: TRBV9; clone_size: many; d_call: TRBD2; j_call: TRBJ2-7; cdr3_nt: TGTGCCAGCAGTCGAGCGGGAGAGACCTACGAGCAGTACTTC; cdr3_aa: CASSRAGETYEQYF
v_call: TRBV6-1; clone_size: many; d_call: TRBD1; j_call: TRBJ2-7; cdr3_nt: TGTGCCAGCAGTGACGGGACAGGCCCCCGAAGCGAGCAGTACTTC; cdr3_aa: CASSDGTGPRSEQYF
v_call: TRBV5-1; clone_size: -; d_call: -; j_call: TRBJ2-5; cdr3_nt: TGCGCCAGCAGCTTTGACGGGACCCAGTACTTC; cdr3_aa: CASSFDGTQYF